This T cell receptor (beta chain) stems from a study of blood T cells in healthy people across ages (dated by TCRdb to between 2014 and 2017). Some background on the complete study: In model experiments, roughly one uniquely barcoded TCR beta cDNA molecule per two T cells was captured by template switching. The study measured age-related changes in TCR beta repertoire diversity using deep sequencing normalized with unique cDNA molecular identifiers. Donors were grouped into four age groups: young (average roughly 17 years), middle-aged (about 38), aged (around 62) and long-lived (just over 80). The study analyzed two additional independent replicas of 1 million unique cDNA reads from the same blood draw for two donors, one aged 18 to 30 and one aged 80 or older.

The donors were roughly 39 Caucasian individuals from Russia, aged roughly 6 to 100 years, who were systemically healthy. Each donor gave ten milliliters of peripheral blood, drawn into EDTA-treated Vacutainer tubes. Ficoll-Paque density-gradient centrifugation was used to isolate PBMCs, with at least 6.5 million per sample. Trizol reagent was used to extract total RNA from the PBMCs, yielding at least 5.5 micrograms per sample. For every donor, an aliquot of PBMCs went through flow cytometry to measure the percentages of naive CD45RAhigh/CD27high T cells. Regarding this clonotype: This receptor's antigen is unknown. No clone much larger than this one lies a single base away; base qualities are absent.

Unmatched junction bases come to 10, with V trimmed by 7 bases and J by 1 base. Reading from cysteine to phenylalanine, the CDR3 counts 16 amino acids. Only CDR3 DNA remains: 48 bases, in frame from the first base. The library was generated by 5' RACE. TCRdb lists the instrument as Illumina HiSeq 2500. The second PCR ran for roughly 7 to 11 cycles and used a J-beta primer mix along with a sample-barcoded 5' primer. Each TCR beta cDNA molecule received a unique molecular identifier from a template-switch 5' adaptor carrying 12 random nucleotides. Each sample yielded at least 3 million CDR3-containing paired-end reads. All of the RNA was converted into first-strand cDNA using the Mint cDNA synthesis kit, with a TRBC-specific oligonucleotide serving as the primer. After uracil-DNA glycosylase treatment, a first 18-cycle PCR used universal primers M1SS and BC2_uni_R on all cDNA. Per the source publication's procedure: Normalization of each sample was performed by random selection of 1 million high-quality reads, each carrying a distinct molecular identifier. Reads sharing molecular identifiers were discarded rather than binned into consensus sequences. MiTCR, with a Q25 quality threshold and the strictest error-elimination algorithm, was used for CDR3 identification, clonotype clustering and error correction. A nonparametric unseen species model using Euler transformation provided a lower-bound estimate of total TCR beta diversity. The public reads were quality trimmed at Q25 with fastp and then assembled into clones with MiXCR by TCRdb, keeping productive beta chains. Identical CDR3 protein sequences are pooled into one entry, listed with their most common genes and DNA. These V and J calls derive from TCRdb rather than the authors' analysis. The sample contains about 840,000 distinct CDR3 sequences, about 27% of them found a single time. The top ten constitute about 10% of the sample.

General study outcomes and caveats: Estimates of total diversity from one million sequenced T cells were regarded as lower bounds and underestimates. Observed TCR beta diversity per million T cells fell roughly linearly with age, and a significant reduction was already apparent by age about 43. There was a strong correlation between observed TCR beta diversity and the percentage of naive T cells measured by flow cytometry. Compared with the aged group, more naive CD4+ T cells, fewer expanded clones and increased TCR diversity were shown by the long-lived group, suggesting age selection. Conclusive comparison of naive and antigen-experienced compartments was prevented by the profiling of bulk unsorted PBMCs. Because donor CMV infection status was unknown, age-related changes in expanded clonotypes were potentially confounded.

Separately, the same data were catalogued under a study of T cells of mothers and their children. The second study's authors report: Nine systemically healthy Caucasian individuals, comprising three mothers and their six children, were included as donors. cDNA synthesis consumed the entire amount of extracted RNA, loaded at about 1.5 ug RNA in each 15 ul reaction. In the second PCR, the M1S primer introduced both the sample barcodes and 2-4 random nucleotides. More than 9 million TCR beta CDR3 reads were obtained from each mother, and about 3 million reads were obtained from each child. Thymic selection shapes the output of TCR recombination in a similar way in related and unrelated pairs, and inherited differences have a minor effect. Related mother-child pairs always showed normalized repertoire overlap that was slightly higher than in unrelated mother-child pairs, though the difference was never significant. Persistent microchimeric T cell clones were not detected, at a sensitivity of around 95 clones per million clonotypes. In the study, deep NGS was used to compare the TCR beta repertoires of mothers and children, and features distinguishing related mother-child pairs from unrelated individuals were sought. The mean age was roughly 40 +/- 4 years for the mothers and 11 +/- 4 years for the children. Libraries were sequenced on Illumina HiSeq 2000 with 100+100 nt paired-end reads after adapter ligation with NEBNext reagents. Mother and child libraries were prepared a month apart and sequenced in separate runs to prevent cross-contamination. For each donor, between roughly 500,000 and 2,300,000 distinct TCR beta clonotypes were identified. Naive TCR beta clonotypes were estimated from low-frequency clonotypes matched to each donor's FACS-determined naive share, without sorting.

Source material: blood. The receptor's source is a woman aged 40 to 50 in good health. The V and J genes are TRBV12-3 or TRBV12-4 and TRBJ2-3, with TRBD2 identical over 8 junction bases. The CDR3 is CASTDLLRGGTDTQYF. The DNA is TGTGCCAGCACAGACCTCTTGCGGGGGGGCACAGATACGCAGTATTTT.